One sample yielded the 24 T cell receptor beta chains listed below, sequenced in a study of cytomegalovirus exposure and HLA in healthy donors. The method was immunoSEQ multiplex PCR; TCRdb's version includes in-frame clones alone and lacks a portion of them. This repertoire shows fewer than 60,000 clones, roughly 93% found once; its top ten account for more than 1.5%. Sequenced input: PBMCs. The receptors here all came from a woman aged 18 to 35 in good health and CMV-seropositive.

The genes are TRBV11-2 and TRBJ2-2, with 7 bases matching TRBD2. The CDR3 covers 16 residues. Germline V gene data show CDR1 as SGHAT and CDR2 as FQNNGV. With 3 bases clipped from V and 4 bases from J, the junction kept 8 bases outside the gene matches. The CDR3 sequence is CASSFPSGEITGELFF. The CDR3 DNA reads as TGTGCCAGCAGCTTCCCCAGCGGGGAAATCACCGGGGAGCTGTTTTTT.

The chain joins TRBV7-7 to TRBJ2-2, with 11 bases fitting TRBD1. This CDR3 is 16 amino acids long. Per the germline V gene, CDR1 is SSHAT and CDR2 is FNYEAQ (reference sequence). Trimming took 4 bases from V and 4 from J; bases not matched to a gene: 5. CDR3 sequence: CASSSGTGGITGELFF. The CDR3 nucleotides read TGTGCCAGCAGCTCGGGGACAGGGGGAATCACCGGGGAGCTGTTTTTT.

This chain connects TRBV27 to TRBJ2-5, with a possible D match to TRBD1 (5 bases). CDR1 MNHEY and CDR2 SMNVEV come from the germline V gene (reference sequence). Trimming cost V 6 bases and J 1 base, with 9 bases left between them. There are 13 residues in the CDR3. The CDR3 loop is CASRGHLQETQYF. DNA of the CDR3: TGTGCCAGCAGAGGACACCTCCAAGAGACCCAGTACTTC.

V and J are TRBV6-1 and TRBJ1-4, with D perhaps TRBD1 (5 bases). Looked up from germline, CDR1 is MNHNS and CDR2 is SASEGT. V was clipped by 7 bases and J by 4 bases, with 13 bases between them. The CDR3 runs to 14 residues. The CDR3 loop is CASTEGVGNEKLFF. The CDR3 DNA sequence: TGTGCCAGCACGGAAGGGGTCGGTAATGAAAAACTGTTTTTT.

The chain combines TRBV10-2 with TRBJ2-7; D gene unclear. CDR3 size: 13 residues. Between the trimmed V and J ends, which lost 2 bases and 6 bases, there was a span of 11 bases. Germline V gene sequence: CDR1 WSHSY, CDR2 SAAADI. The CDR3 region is CASSEPAYGEQYF. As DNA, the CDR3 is TGCGCCAGCAGTGAGCCCGCGTACGGCGAGCAGTACTTC.

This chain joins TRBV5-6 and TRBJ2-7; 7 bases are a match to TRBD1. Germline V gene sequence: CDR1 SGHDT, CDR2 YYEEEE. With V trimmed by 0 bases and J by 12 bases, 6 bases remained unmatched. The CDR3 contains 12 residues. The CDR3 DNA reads TGTGCCAGCAGCTTGGGACAGGGAATTCGGTACTTC. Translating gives CASSLGQGIRYF.

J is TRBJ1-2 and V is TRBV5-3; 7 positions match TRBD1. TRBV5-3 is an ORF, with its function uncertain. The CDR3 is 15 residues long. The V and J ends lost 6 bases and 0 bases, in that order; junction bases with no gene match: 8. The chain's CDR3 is CARKGVQGANYGYTF. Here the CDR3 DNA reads TGTGCCAGAAAGGGAGTCCAGGGGGCTAACTATGGCTACACCTTC.

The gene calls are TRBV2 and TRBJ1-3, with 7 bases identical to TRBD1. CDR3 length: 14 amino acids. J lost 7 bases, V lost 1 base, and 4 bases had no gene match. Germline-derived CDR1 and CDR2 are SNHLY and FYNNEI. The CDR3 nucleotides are TGTGCCAGCAGTGAAGGGGACAGAAGCAACACCATATATTTT. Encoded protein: CASSEGDRSNTIYF.

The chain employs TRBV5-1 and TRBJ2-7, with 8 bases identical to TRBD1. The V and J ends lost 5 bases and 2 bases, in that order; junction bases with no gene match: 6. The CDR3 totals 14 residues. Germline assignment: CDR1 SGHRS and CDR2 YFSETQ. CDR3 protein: CASSRDRPTYEQYF. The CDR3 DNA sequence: TGCGCCAGCAGTCGGGACAGGCCCACCTACGAGCAGTACTTC.

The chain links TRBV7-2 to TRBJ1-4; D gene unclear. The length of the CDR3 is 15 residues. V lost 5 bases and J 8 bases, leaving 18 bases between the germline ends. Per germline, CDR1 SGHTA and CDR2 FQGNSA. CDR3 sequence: CASSRDGRGGEKLFF. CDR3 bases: TGTGCCAGCAGCCGCGATGGACGGGGAGGGGAAAAACTGTTTTTT.

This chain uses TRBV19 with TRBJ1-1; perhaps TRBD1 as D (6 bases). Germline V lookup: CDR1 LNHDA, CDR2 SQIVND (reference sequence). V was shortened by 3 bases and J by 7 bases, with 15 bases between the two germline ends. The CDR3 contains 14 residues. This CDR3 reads CASSIGQGWDEAFF. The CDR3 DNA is TGTGCCAGTAGTATCGGCCAGGGGTGGGATGAAGCTTTCTTT.

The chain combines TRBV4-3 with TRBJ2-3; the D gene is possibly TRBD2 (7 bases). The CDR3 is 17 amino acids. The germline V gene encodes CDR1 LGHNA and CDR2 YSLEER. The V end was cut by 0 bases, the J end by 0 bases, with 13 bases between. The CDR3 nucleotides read TGCGCCAGCAGCCAAGATTTAGGGGGGGTGAGCACAGATACGCAGTATTTT. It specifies CASSQDLGGVSTDTQYF.

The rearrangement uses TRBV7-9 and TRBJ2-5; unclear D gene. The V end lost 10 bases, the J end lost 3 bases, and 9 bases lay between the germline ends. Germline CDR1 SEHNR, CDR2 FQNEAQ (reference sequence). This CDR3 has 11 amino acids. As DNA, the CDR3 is TGTGCCACCGAGATAAAAGAGACCCAGTACTTC. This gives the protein CATEIKETQYF.

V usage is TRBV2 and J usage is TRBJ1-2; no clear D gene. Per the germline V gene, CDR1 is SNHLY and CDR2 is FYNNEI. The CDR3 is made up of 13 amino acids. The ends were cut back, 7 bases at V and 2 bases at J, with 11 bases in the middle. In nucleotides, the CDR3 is TGTGCCAGCATGGCCGGGGAGAACTATGGCTACACCTTC. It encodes CASMAGENYGYTF.

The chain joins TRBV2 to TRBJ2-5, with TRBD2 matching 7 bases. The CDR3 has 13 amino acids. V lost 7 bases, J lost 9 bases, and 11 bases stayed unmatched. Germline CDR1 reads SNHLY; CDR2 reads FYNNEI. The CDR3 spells CASMGLAERAQYF. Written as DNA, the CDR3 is TGTGCCAGCATGGGGCTAGCGGAAAGAGCCCAGTACTTC.

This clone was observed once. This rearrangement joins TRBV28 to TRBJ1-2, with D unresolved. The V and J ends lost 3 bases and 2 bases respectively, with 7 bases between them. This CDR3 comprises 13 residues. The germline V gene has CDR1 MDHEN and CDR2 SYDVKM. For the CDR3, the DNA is TGTGCCAGCAGTTTCAAGCTGAACTATGGCTACACCTTC. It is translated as CASSFKLNYGYTF.

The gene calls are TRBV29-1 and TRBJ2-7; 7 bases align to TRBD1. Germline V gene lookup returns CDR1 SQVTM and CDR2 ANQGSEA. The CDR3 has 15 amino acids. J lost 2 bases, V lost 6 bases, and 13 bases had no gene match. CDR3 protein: CSVPPATGIPYEQYF. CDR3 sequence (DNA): TGCAGCGTCCCCCCCGCGACAGGGATTCCCTACGAGCAGTACTTC.

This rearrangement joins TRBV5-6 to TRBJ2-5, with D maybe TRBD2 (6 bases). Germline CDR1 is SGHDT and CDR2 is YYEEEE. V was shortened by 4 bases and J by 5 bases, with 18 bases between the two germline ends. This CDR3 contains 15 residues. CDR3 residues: CASSLRSMGGETQYF. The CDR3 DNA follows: TGTGCCAGCAGCCTGAGGTCCATGGGGGGTGAGACCCAGTACTTC.

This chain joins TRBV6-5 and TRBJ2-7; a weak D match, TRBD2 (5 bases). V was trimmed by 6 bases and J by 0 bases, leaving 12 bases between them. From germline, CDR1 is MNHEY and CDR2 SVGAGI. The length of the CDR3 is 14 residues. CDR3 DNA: TGTGCCAGCAGCCCCGGACTGTTCTCCTACGAGCAGTACTTC. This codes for CASSPGLFSYEQYF.

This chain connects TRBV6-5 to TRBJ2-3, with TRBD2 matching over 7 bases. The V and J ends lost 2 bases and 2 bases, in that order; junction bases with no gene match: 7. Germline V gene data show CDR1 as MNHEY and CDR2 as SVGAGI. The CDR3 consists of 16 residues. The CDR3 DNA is TGTGCCAGCAGTTACCTCCGGACTAGACCCACAGATACGCAGTATTTT. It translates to CASSYLRTRPTDTQYF.

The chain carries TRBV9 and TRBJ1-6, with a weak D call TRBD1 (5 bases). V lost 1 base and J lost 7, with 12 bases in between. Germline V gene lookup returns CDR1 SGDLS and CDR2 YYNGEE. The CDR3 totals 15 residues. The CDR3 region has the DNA TGTGCCAGCAGCGTAACTCAGGGCTTCAATTCACCCCTCCACTTT. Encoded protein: CASSVTQGFNSPLHF.

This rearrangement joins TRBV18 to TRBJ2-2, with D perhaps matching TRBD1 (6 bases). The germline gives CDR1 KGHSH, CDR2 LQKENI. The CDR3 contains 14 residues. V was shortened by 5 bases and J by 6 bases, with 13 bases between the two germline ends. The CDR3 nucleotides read TGTGCCAGCTCAGTGGACAGATCCCCCGGGGAGCTGTTTTTT. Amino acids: CASSVDRSPGELFF.

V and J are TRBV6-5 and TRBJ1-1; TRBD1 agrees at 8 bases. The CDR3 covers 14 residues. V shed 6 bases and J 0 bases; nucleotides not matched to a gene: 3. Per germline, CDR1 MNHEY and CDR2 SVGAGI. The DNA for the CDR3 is TGTGCCAGCAGGCGGGACAGGATGAACACTGAAGCTTTCTTT. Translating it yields CASRRDRMNTEAFF.

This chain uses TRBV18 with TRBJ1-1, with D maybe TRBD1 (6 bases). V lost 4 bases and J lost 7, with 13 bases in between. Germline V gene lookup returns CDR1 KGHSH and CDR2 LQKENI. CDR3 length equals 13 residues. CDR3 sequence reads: CASSRNREGEAFF. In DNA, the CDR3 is TGTGCCAGCTCACGCAACAGGGAGGGTGAAGCTTTCTTT.